This T cell receptor (beta chain) was observed in a study of CD8 T cells in Susac syndrome. Whole-study context: When blood was drawn, the patients with Susac syndrome were therapy-naive, on corticosteroids, or on intravenous immunoglobulin alone.

With random hexamers, reverse transcription was performed on about 0.5 to 1 ug of RNA. TCRdb reprocessed the immunoSEQ multiplex PCR reads via MiXCR and lists one record per CDR3 protein. The sample holds about 190,000 distinct CDR3 sequences, nearly 97% seen once. The CDR3 is made up of 12 amino acids. Germline values: CDR1 DFQATT, CDR2 SNEGSKA (reference sequence). Trimming cost V 6 bases and J 4 bases, with 10 bases left between them. The chain links TRBV20-1 to TRBJ1-5; weak D call: TRBD1 (5 bases). Sequencing input: CD4+ T cells from PBMCs. This clonotype was sampled from a human donor with Susac syndrome. CDR3 bases: TGCAGTGCCCATCAGGGAAATCAGCCCCAGCATTTT. It encodes CSAHQGNQPQHF.